This T cell receptor beta chain was found in a study of blood T cell repertoires in COVID-19. Across the study: The United States, Italy and Spain were the sources of the acute and convalescent COVID-19 samples.

Some clones are missing from TCRdb's copy, which holds only in-frame ones; the method was immunoSEQ multiplex PCR. This table has about 120,000 clones, more than 75% appearing once. Germline CDR1 reads LNHDA; CDR2 reads SQIVND (reference sequence). V lost 6 bases and J lost 4; bases outside the gene matches: 12. This CDR3 contains 18 residues. The sample consisted of peripheral blood. This chain links TRBV19 with TRBJ2-1; 13 bases match TRBD2. The source is a man aged 45-65 years with active COVID-19. For the CDR3, the DNA is TGTGCCAGTAGGGCCGGGACTAGCGGGGAAGGGAGGTACAATGAGCAGTTCTTC. Protein sequence: CASRAGTSGEGRYNEQFF.